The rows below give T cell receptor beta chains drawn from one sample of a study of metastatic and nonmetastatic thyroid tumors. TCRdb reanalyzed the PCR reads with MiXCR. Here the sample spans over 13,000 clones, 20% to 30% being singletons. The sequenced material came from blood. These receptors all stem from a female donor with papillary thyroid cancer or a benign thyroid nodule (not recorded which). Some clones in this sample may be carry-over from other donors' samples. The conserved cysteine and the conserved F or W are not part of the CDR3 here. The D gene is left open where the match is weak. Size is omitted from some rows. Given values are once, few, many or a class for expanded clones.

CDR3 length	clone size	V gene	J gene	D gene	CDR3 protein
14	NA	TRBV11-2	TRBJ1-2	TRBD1	ASSPSIGGQGSGYT
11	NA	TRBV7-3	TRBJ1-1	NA	ASRPTQNTEAF
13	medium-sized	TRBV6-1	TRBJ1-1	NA	ASSELAGSDTEAF
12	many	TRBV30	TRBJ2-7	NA	AWSLPGVRNEQY
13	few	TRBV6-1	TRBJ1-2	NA	ASSEVSGGAYGYT
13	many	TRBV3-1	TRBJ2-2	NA	ASSQDWGITGELF
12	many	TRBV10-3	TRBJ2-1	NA	ASRPGQKGNEQF
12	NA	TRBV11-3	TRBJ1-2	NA	ASSPSGADYGYT
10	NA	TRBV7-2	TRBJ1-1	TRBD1	ASSLRTGPYF
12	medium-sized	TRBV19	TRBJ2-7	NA	ASSIDGTPDEQY
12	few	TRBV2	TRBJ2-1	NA	ASSGLSSYNEQF
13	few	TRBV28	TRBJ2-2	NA	ASNIPGRTTGELF
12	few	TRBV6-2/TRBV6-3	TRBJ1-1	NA	ASRYLGVGTEAF
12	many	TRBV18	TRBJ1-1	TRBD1	ASSPQGADTEAF
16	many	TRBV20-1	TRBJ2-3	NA	SARDPRGGGGSTDTQY
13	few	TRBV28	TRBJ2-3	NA	ASSQPRQIPDTQY
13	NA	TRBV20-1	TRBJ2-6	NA	SARDQKSGANVLT
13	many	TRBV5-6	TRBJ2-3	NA	ASNQWGGGTDTQY
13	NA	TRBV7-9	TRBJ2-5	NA	ASSSFGTMGETQY
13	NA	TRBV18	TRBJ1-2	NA	ASSPRDNRNYGYT
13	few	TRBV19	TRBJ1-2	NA	ASSSKQRQTYGYT
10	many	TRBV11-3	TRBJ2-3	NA	ASSLEQERQY
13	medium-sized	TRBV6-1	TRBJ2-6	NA	ASSLGGSGANVLT
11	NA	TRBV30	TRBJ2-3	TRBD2	AWRGLALDTQY
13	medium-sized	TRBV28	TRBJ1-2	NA	ASSSSGTYNYGYT
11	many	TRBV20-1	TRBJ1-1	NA	SARVAGSTEAF
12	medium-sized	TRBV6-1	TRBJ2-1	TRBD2	ASSRASGYNEQF
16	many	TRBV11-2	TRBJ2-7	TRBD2	ASSPLRSSAGTSDEQY
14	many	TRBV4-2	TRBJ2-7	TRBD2	ASSQDQAGGLYEQY
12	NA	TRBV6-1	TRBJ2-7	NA	ASRSRTFSYEQY
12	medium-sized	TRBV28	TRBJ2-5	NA	ASSQTLTGLHPY
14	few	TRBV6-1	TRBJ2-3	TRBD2	ASSEYLAGATDTQY
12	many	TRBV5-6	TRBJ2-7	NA	ASSSTVSSYEQY
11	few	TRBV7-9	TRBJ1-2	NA	ASLPPKADGYT
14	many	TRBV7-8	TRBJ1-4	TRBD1	ASSLAGGQGEEKLF
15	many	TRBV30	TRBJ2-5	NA	AWSPRIGTVTQETQY
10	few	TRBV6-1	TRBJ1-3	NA	AVSGYGNTIY
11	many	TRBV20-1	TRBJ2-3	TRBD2	SQWGGNTDTQY
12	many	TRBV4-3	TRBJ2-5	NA	ASSQEDSQETQY
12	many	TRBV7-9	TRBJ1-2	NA	ASSLGRESYGYT
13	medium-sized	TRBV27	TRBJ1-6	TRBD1	ASRSMGQGKSPLH
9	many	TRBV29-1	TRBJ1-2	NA	SVGGYYGYT
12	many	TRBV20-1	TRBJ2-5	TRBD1	SAREPGGQETQY
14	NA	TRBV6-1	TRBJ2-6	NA	ASSEFPLTGANVLT
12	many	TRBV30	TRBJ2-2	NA	AWSKGPNTGELF
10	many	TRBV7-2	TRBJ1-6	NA	ASRGQSSPLH
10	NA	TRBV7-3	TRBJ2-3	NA	VSIPAGDTQY
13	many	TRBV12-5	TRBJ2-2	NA	ASGLWLANTGELF
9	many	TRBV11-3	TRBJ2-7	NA	ASSVEREQY
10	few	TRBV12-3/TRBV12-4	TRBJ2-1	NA	AIGPFEDEQF
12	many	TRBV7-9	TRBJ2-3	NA	ASSYRSPADTQY
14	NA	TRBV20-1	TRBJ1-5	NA	SAMGRELYSNQPQH
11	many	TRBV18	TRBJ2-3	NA	ASSRQGPDTQY